The entry below describes one T cell receptor (beta chain). The entry originates in a study of blood T cell repertoires in COVID-19. Study background: The United States, Italy and Spain provided the acute and convalescent COVID-19 samples. T cells, B-cell-depleted T cells, or PBMCs supplied cDNA or gDNA.

Seattle participants joined during active infection and were tracked over time. The authors' processing: Cell counts per sample came from amplifying reference gene primers. Produced via immunoSEQ multiplex PCR; TCRdb's table is partial and in-frame only. V, J and clone size were drawn from that table, and D and trimming were deduced from the DNA. This sample has about 340,000 clones; approximately 86% occur once, and the top ten carry just over 7%. V lost 2 bases and J 0 bases, leaving 7 bases between the germline ends. Germline CDR1 KGHSH, CDR2 LQKENI. The CDR3 totals 14 residues. The specimen sequenced was peripheral blood. This chain joins TRBV18 and TRBJ1-1, with D unclear. The sequence was obtained from a woman between 55 and 75 years old with COVID-19, enrolled during active disease. This chain's CDR3 is CASSPSSMNTEAFF. CDR3 DNA sequence: TGTGCCAGCTCACCATCAAGCATGAACACTGAAGCTTTCTTT. Full variable domain (rest looked up from reference TRBV18 and TRBJ1-1): NAGVMQNPRHLVRRRGQEARLRCSPMKGHSHVYWYRQLPEEGLKFMVYLQKENIIDESGMPKERFSAEFPKEGPSILRIQQVVRGDSAAYFCASSPSSMNTEAFFGQGTRLTVV.